These 15 T cell receptor beta chains originate from one sample sequenced in a study of T cells in Graves' hyperthyroidism and ophthalmopathy. What was amplified from RNA transcripts were TCR beta CDR3 regions. A first-round RT-PCR of the TCR CDR3 used the HTBI primer set. TCRdb reprocessed the multiplex PCR reads with MiXCR, giving one entry per CDR3 protein. The sample contains 300,000 to 400,000 distinct CDR3 sequences, 13% of which appear only once. Material for sequencing was blood. All receptors derive from a woman under 30 with Graves' hyperthyroidism.

In this sample, this clonotype turned up many times. The chain has TRBV6-1 and TRBJ2-1; D possibly uses TRBD1 or TRBD2 (5 bases each). The CDR3 runs to 15 residues. From germline, CDR1 is MNHNS and CDR2 SASEGT. The V end was cut by 6 bases, the J end by 8 bases, with 20 bases between. The CDR3 sequence: CASSPVGRENDEQFF. In nucleotides, the CDR3 is TGTGCCAGCAGCCCCGTTGGCAGGGAGAACGATGAGCAGTTCTTC.

There are many counts of this clonotype. The rearrangement links TRBV15 to TRBJ2-7; D gene uncertain. CDR3 length: 12 residues. Between the trimmed V and J ends, which lost 8 bases and 3 bases, there was a span of 11 bases. In germline, CDR1 is LNHNV, CDR2 YYDKDF (reference sequence). DNA of the CDR3: TGTGCCACCGGCGGCAGTTACTACGAGCAGTACTTC. Protein sequence: CATGGSYYEQYF.

On this clonotype: Since a much larger clone is just one base distant, this may be a read error. The J gene is TRBJ2-7, the V gene TRBV6-1; unclear D gene. The germline V gene has CDR1 MNHNS and CDR2 SASEGT. The CDR3 is made up of 13 amino acids. V was pared by 11 bases and J by 2 bases, with 16 bases between. The CDR3 DNA follows: TGTGCCGGCTGGGAACATCCGACCTACGAGCAGTACTTC. Translating it yields CAGWEHPTYEQYF.

This clonotype has ten or more counts. The chain is built from TRBV28 and TRBJ1-4; 7 bases line up with TRBD1. V dropped 8 bases and J dropped 8; count of bases not matched to a gene: 11. Germline CDR1 and CDR2: MDHEN and SYDVKM. There are 14 residues in the CDR3. The CDR3 is CASGEGQVKEKLFF. The CDR3 bases are TGTGCCAGCGGTGAAGGACAGGTGAAGGAAAAACTGTTTTTT. The entire variable domain, with the rest obtained from reference TRBV28 and TRBJ1-4, is as follows: DVKVTQSSRYLVKRTGEKVFLECVQDMDHENMFWYRQDPGLGLRLIYFSYDVKMKEKGDIPEGYSVSREKKERFSLILESASTNQTSMYLCASGEGQVKEKLFFGSGTQLSVL.

This clonotype came up many times. The V call is TRBV20-1, the J call TRBJ2-7; 10 bases align to TRBD2. CDR1 is DFQATT, CDR2 SNEGSKA, per germline (reference sequence). The CDR3 is made up of 16 amino acids. The ends lost 7 bases at V and 2 bases at J; junction bases unmatched: 14. CDR3 residues: CSVPGLAHRYTYEQYF. In DNA form, the CDR3 reads TGCAGTGTCCCGGGACTAGCGCACAGATATACCTACGAGCAGTACTTC.

The rearrangement joins TRBV3-2 to TRBJ2-1; no DNA check was done on the table's D call, TRBD2. TRBV3-2 is a documented pseudogene. The CDR3 is 17 residues long. The CDR3 DNA sequence: TGTGCCAGCAGCCATGAATCGAACCTTAAGGCCCTTAATGAGCAGTTCTTC. Translating gives CASSHESNLKALNEQFF.

This clonotype was detected ten times or more. J is TRBJ2-3 and V is TRBV27, with 7 bases fitting TRBD2. The CDR3 extends over 14 amino acids. V lost 8 bases and J lost 4; bases outside the gene matches: 9. Germline loops: CDR1 MNHEY, CDR2 SMNVEV (reference sequence). CDR3 protein: CASRAGGGPDTQYF. CDR3 bases: TGTGCCAGCCGAGCAGGCGGGGGTCCAGATACGCAGTATTTT.

The sample holds a few counts of this clonotype. The chain has TRBV9 and TRBJ2-2; D remains ambiguous. From germline, CDR1 is SGDLS and CDR2 YYNGEE. CDR3 length: 16 residues. V lost 4 bases to trimming and J lost 8 bases, with 21 bases between them. The CDR3 DNA reads as TGTGCCAGCAGCTTCAACAGCGACCCGGTAGTGGGGGAGCTGTTTTTT. It translates to CASSFNSDPVVGELFF.

There are many counts of this clonotype. The chain is built from TRBV4-3 and TRBJ2-7; no clear D. Per the germline V gene, CDR1 is LGHNA and CDR2 is YSLEER. The V and J ends lost 1 base and 5 bases respectively, with 15 bases between them. This CDR3 spans 15 amino acids. In DNA form, the CDR3 reads TGCGCCAGCAGCCAAGTGGCGGACCCTCGGAACGAGCAGTACTTC. Its protein is CASSQVADPRNEQYF.

The chain couples TRBV30 to TRBJ1-6; TRBD1 matches 7 bases. This CDR3 spans 15 amino acids. The germline CDR1 and CDR2 sequences are GTSNPN and SVGIG (reference sequence). V shed 4 bases, J shed 6 bases, and the junction held 9 bases outside the gene matches. CDR3 DNA sequence: TGTGCCTGGACCCAGTTCGGGACAGTTAATTCACCCCTCCACTTT. Translation: CAWTQFGTVNSPLHF. Full variable domain (remainder filled in from reference TRBV30 and TRBJ1-6): SQTIHQWPATLVQPVGSPLSLECTVEGTSNPNLYWYRQAAGRGLQLLFYSVGIGQISSEVPQNLSASRPQDRQFILSSKKLLLSDSGFYLCAWTQFGTVNSPLHFGNGTRLTVT.

Many counts were recorded for this clonotype. The chain combines TRBV5-5 with TRBJ1-1; no definite D call. Trimming stripped 0 bases from V and 2 bases from J, with 5 bases between. Germline CDR1 and CDR2: SGHKS and YYEKEE (reference sequence). CDR3 size: 13 residues. CDR3 loop: CASSLAYNTEAFF. The CDR3 DNA reads TGTGCCAGCAGCTTGGCTTACAACACTGAAGCTTTCTTT.

This clonotype was picked up a small number of times. V gene TRBV6-1 combines with J gene TRBJ2-2, with D perhaps matching TRBD1 (6 bases). V lost 6 bases, J lost 6 bases, and 14 bases lay in between. Germline CDR1 reads MNHNS; CDR2 reads SASEGT. This CDR3 region has 14 residues. Here the CDR3 DNA reads TGTGCCAGCAGCCCCTGGGGGCCCGCCGGGGAGCTGTTTTTT. This encodes CASSPWGPAGELFF.

This clonotype was observed a few times. The V gene is TRBV28, the J gene TRBJ1-2; unclear D gene. The CDR3 sequence is 12 residues long. The V and J ends lost 1 base and 8 bases respectively, with 8 bases between them. Germline V gives CDR1 MDHEN, CDR2 SYDVKM. This CDR3 reads CASSLFEWGYTF. For the CDR3, the DNA is TGTGCCAGCAGTTTATTTGAATGGGGCTACACCTTC.

This clonotype was observed at least ten times. The chain uses TRBV15 and TRBJ2-3; D remains unclear. CDR3 size: 15 residues. Germline lookup yields CDR1 LNHNV and CDR2 YYDKDF (reference sequence). V was clipped by 0 bases and J by 2 bases, with 9 bases between them. The CDR3 is CATSRDRVNTDTQYF. Written as DNA, the CDR3 is TGTGCCACCAGCAGAGATCGAGTCAACACAGATACGCAGTATTTT.

This clonotype was seen repeatedly, ten times or more. The V call is TRBV6-2 or TRBV6-3, the J call TRBJ2-7; no reliable D call. The V end was cut by 1 base, the J end by 2 bases, with 9 bases between. The CDR3 length is 14 residues. Germline assignment: CDR1 MNHEY and CDR2 SVGEGT. As DNA, the CDR3 is TGTGCCAGCAGTTACTTCAGTTCTCCCTACGAGCAGTACTTC. This gives the protein CASSYFSSPYEQYF.